The rows below give T cell receptor beta chains drawn from one sample of a study of identifying expanded T cells in peripheral blood. Using immunoSEQ multiplex PCR, the repertoire was profiled, and TCRdb retains in-frame clones only, with some absent. In the table there are around 100,000 clones, around nine tenths of which are singletons. The sample was blood. These receptors were collected from a person between 18 and 75 years old in good health. Each CDR3 is given with its conserved first and last residue. A D gene is named only where the DNA matches it firmly. Clone size is stated in some rows and not others, as once, few, many or a class when expanded.

CDR3 DNA,CDR3 protein,D gene,J gene,V gene,clone size
TGTGCCAGCAGTGAAACCCTGGGTACTTCACCCCTCCACTTT,CASSETLGTSPLHF,.,TRBJ1-6,TRBV25-1,few
TGTGCCAGCGTCGTAGGAGGGGCGAGTGAGCCCCAGCATTTT,CASVVGGASEPQHF,.,TRBJ1-5,TRBV28,once
TGTGCCAGCAGCTTATTTGGAGGGAGTAAGCAGTTCTTC,CASSLFGGSKQFF,.,TRBJ2-1,TRBV11-3,.
TGCGCCAGCAGCCAAGTAGAGGACTACGAGCAGTACTTC,CASSQVEDYEQYF,.,TRBJ2-7,TRBV4-1,few
TGCGCCAGCAGCTTGGCAGGTCTGGATGAAAAACTGTTTTTT,CASSLAGLDEKLFF,.,TRBJ1-4,TRBV5-1,.
TGTGCCAGCAGCAAACCTGGTTGGCCGGAGCTGTTTTTT,CASSKPGWPELFF,.,TRBJ2-2,TRBV7-6,.
TGCAGCGTTGTAGACTTTGAAGCTTTCTTT,CSVVDFEAFF,.,TRBJ1-1,TRBV29-1,.
TGCGCCAGCAGCCCACCAGGGGGGGAGACCCAGTACTTC,CASSPPGGETQYF,.,TRBJ2-5,TRBV4-1,many
TGCGCCAGCAGTGAGGGTGGCTATGGGTTCCCTGAAGCTTTCTTT,CASSEGGYGFPEAFF,.,TRBJ1-1,TRBV10-2,.
TGTGCCAGCAGCTCAACAGTGGGGCGGGGCGGCGATACGCAGTATTTT,CASSSTVGRGGDTQYF,.,TRBJ2-3,TRBV11-1,.
TGTGCCAGCAGCCCGGGACAGGGGCAGCGCGATGGCTACACCTTC,CASSPGQGQRDGYTF,TRBD1,TRBJ1-2,TRBV7-9,.
TGTGCCAGCAGGCACAGGGGGCCTAGGGAGACCCAGTACTTC,CASRHRGPRETQYF,TRBD1,TRBJ2-5,TRBV11-2,few
TGTGCCAGCAGCGCTGACCCCAGCGGGGGGAAGGATACGCAGTATTTT,CASSADPSGGKDTQYF,TRBD2,TRBJ2-3,TRBV11-3,.
TGTGCCAGCAGCTTGGGTTCGCGGAACACTGAAGCTTTCTTT,CASSLGSRNTEAFF,.,TRBJ1-1,TRBV11-3,many
TGTGCCAGCAGTTGGGATCGCCGGGACAGGGGCTACGAGCAGTACTTC,CASSWDRRDRGYEQYF,TRBD1,TRBJ2-7,TRBV28,.
TGTGCCAGCAGCTTAGAGGAAAGGGGGAATTCACCCCTCCACTTT,CASSLEERGNSPLHF,.,TRBJ1-6,TRBV11-2,.
TGTGCCAGCAGCTTTCGTCTCCGGGACAGATACTACAATGAGCAGTTCTTC,CASSFRLRDRYYNEQFF,TRBD1,TRBJ2-1,TRBV5-8,.
TGTGCCAGCAGCTTACCTCCCCAGGAGACCCAGTACTTC,CASSLPPQETQYF,.,TRBJ2-5,TRBV7-9,.
TGTGCCAGCAGTGAAGCGTACGGGCTTAATGAAAAACTGTTTTTT,CASSEAYGLNEKLFF,.,TRBJ1-4,TRBV2,.
TGTGCCAGTAATAACTGGGGATTGACCTCTGGGGCCAACGTCCTGACTTTC,CASNNWGLTSGANVLTF,.,TRBJ2-6,TRBV19,once
TGTGCCAGCAGCTTGCGCGGCCCCAAAACTTTCTTT,CASSLRGPKTFF,.,TRBJ1-1,TRBV7-2,.
TGTGCCCGAATCGGGGAGCACGAGCAGTACTTC,CARIGEHEQYF,.,TRBJ2-7,TRBV21-1,few
TGCGCCAGCAGCCAGTCTAGGTTTAAGGAGTGGAGCACTGAAGCTTTCTTT,CASSQSRFKEWSTEAFF,.,TRBJ1-1,TRBV4-3,.
TGTGCCAGCAGTGTAGGGGCAGGGGGCTTTTTTGGAAACACCATATATTTT,CASSVGAGGFFGNTIYF,TRBD1,TRBJ1-3,TRBV2,.
TGTGCCAGCAGCTTTGAACCCCGCGCGGCGGCTTTCTTT,CASSFEPRAAAFF,.,TRBJ1-1,TRBV7-2,.
TGTGCCATCAGTGAGTTCAACGAGCAGTACTTC,CAISEFNEQYF,.,TRBJ2-7,TRBV10-3,.
TGTGCCAGCAGCCCGACAGGGCTTAGGAGCTCTGGAAACACCATATATTTT,CASSPTGLRSSGNTIYF,TRBD1,TRBJ1-3,TRBV4-2,.